This TCR beta chain was obtained from a study of blood T cell repertoires in COVID-19. Whole-study context: COVID-19 samples from acute and convalescent phases originated in the United States, Italy and Spain.

The protocol was immunoSEQ multiplex PCR, while the TCRdb copy is restricted to in-frame clones and leaves out a portion. The repertoire holds around 300,000 clones, with roughly nine tenths as singletons. Those enrolled, adults aged 18 to 89 years, came from roughly 22 US areas. Cohort assignment relied on participant-reported clinical history. The CDR3 is 13 residues long. Deletions cut 4 bases from V and 3 bases from J, with 9 bases between. Germline CDR1 reads SNHLY; CDR2 reads FYNNEI. The rearrangement links TRBV2 to TRBJ1-1; D is undetermined. The sequencing input was PBMCs or T cells enriched from blood (not recorded which). The source is a woman in her sixties who had recovered from COVID-19. Here the CDR3 reads CASSVEEDTEAFF. CDR3 nucleotide sequence: TGTGCCAGCAGTGTCGAAGAGGACACTGAAGCTTTCTTT.